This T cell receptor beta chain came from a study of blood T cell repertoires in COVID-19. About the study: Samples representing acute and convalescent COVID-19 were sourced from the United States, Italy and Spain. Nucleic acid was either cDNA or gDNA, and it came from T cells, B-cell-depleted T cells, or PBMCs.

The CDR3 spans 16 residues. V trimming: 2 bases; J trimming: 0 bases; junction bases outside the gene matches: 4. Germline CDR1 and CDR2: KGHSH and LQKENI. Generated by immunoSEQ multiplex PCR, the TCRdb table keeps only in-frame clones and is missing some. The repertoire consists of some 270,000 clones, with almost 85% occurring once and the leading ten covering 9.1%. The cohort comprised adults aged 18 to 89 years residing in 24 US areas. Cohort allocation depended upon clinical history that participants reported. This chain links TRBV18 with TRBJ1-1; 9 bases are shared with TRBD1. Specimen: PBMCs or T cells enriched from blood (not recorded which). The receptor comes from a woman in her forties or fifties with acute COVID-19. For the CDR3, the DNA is TGTGCCAGCTCACCAACAGGGGGCCTCATGAACACTGAAGCTTTCTTT. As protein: CASSPTGGLMNTEAFF.